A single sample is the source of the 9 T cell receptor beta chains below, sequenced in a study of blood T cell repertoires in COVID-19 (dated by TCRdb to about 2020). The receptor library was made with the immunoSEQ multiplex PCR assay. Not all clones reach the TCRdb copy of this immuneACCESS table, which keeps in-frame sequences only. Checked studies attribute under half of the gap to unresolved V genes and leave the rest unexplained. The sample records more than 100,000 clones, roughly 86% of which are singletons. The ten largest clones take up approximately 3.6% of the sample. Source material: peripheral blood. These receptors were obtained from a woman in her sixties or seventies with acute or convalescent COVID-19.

The CDR3 protein is CASSLGQNTEAFF. Here the CDR3 DNA reads TGTGCCAGCAGCTTAGGACAGAACACTGAAGCTTTCTTT. This chain connects TRBV7-8 to TRBJ1-1, with D unresolved. CDR3 length: 13 residues. The V gene lost 1 base and the J gene lost 1 base, with 4 bases spanning the gap. CDR1 and CDR2 (germline): SGHVS, FQNEAQ.

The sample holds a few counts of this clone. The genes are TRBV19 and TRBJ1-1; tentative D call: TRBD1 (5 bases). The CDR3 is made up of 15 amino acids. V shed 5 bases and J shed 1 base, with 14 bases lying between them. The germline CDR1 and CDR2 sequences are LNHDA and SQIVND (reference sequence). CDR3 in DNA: TGTGCCAGTAGTTTTGTCAGGGTCCGGAACACTGAAGCTTTCTTT. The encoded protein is CASSFVRVRNTEAFF.

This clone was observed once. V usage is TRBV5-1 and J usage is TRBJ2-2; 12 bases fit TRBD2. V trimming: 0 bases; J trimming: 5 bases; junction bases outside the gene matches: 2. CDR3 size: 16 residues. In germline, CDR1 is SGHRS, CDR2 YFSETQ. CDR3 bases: TGCGCCAGCAGCTTGGGGACTAGCGGGATAACCGGGGAGCTGTTTTTT. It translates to CASSLGTSGITGELFF.

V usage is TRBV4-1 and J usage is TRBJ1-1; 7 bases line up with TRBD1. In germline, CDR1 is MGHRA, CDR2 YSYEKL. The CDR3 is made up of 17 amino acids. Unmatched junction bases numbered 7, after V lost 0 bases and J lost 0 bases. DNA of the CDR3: TGCGCCAGCAGCCAAGAAGGAGGGGGCAGGGTGAACACTGAAGCTTTCTTT. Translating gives CASSQEGGGRVNTEAFF.

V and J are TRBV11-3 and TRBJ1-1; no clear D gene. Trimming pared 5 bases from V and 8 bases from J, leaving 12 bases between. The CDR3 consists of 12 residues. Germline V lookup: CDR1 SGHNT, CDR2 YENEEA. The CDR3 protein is CASSPHRREAFF. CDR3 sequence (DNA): TGTGCCAGCAGCCCCCATCGCAGGGAAGCTTTCTTT. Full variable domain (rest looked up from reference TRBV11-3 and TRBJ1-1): EAGVVQSPRYKIIEKKQPVAFWCNPISGHNTLYWYLQNLGQGPELLIRYENEEAVDDSQLPKDRFSAERLKGVDSTLKIQPAELGDSAVYLCASSPHRREAFFGQGTRLTVV.

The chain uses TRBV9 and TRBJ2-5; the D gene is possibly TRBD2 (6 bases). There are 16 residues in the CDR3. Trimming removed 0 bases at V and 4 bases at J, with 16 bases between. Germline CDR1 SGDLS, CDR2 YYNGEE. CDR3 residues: CASSVDGSEGAETQYF. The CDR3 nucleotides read TGTGCCAGCAGCGTAGACGGGAGTGAGGGAGCAGAGACCCAGTACTTC.

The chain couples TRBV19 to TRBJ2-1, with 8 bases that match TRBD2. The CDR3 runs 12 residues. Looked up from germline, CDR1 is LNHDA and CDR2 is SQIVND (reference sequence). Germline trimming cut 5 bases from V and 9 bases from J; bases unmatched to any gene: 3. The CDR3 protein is CASSAREAEQFF. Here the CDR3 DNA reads TGTGCCAGTAGTGCGCGGGAGGCTGAGCAGTTCTTC.

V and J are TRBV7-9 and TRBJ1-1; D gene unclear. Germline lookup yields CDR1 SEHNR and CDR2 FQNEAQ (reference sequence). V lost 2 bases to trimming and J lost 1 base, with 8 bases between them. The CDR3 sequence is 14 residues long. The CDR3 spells CASSLTAANTEAFF. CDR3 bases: TGTGCCAGCAGCTTAACCGCGGCGAACACTGAAGCTTTCTTT.

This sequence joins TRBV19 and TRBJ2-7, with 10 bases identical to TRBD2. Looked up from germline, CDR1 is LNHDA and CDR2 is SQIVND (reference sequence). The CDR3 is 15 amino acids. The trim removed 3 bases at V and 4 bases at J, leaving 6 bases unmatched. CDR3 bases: TGTGCCAGTAGTATTCGAGCGGGAGGGTTGTACGAGCAGTACGTC. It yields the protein CASSIRAGGLYEQYV.